This TCR beta chain was found in a study of blood T cell repertoires in COVID-19. The protocol was immunoSEQ multiplex PCR, while the TCRdb copy is restricted to in-frame clones and leaves out a portion. Here the sample spans 250,000 to 300,000 clones, 90% being singletons. The germline V gene has CDR1 SNHLY and CDR2 FYNNEI. V was cut by 5 bases and J by 0 bases, with 9 bases left in between. The CDR3 sequence is 14 residues long. Sequencing was performed on peripheral blood. This clonotype originated in a woman aged 45-65 years with COVID-19, enrolled during active disease. The chain carries TRBV2 and TRBJ2-3, with D perhaps TRBD1 (5 bases). This CDR3 is CASSQDTSTDTQYF. As DNA, the CDR3 is TGTGCCAGCAGTCAGGACACTAGCACAGATACGCAGTATTTT.